This is a list of T cell receptor beta chains from one sample in a study of shared clonotypes between healthy human individuals. Sequenced by immunoSEQ multiplex PCR; TCRdb stores in-frame clones only, minus some. The sample records roughly 2 million clones, over 85% being singletons. The sequenced sample consisted of naive CD4+ T cells sorted from blood. These receptors came from a man in his late teens or twenties in good health. Each CDR3 is given with its conserved first and last residue. Each record gives: D gene, V gene, clone size, J gene, CDR3 DNA, CDR3 protein. The D gene is left open where the match is weak. A clone size is listed for some rows: how often the clone was seen (once, few, many), or a class if it is expanded.

d_call: .
v_call: TRBV2
clone_size: .
j_call: TRBJ2-5
cdr3_nt: TGTGCCAGCAGTAGAGGAAGACAAGAGACCCAGTACTTC
cdr3_aa: CASSRGRQETQYF

d_call: .
v_call: TRBV7-2
clone_size: .
j_call: TRBJ2-7
cdr3_nt: TGTGCCAGCAGCTCCAGGAGAATCGGCTTGAGGGAGCAGTACTTC
cdr3_aa: CASSSRRIGLREQYF

d_call: TRBD2
v_call: TRBV5-1
clone_size: .
j_call: TRBJ2-2
cdr3_nt: TGCGCCAGCAGCCCAACCCTAACTAGCGCCGGGGAGCTGTTTTTT
cdr3_aa: CASSPTLTSAGELFF

d_call: TRBD1
v_call: TRBV28
clone_size: once
j_call: TRBJ2-7
cdr3_nt: TGTGCCAGCAGTTCGGGACAGGGGATATACGAGCAGTACTTC
cdr3_aa: CASSSGQGIYEQYF

d_call: .
v_call: TRBV5-1
clone_size: .
j_call: TRBJ2-7
cdr3_nt: TGCGCCAGCAGCTCTTTGGGGGGAGTTCGGTACGAGCAGTACTTC
cdr3_aa: CASSSLGGVRYEQYF

d_call: TRBD1
v_call: TRBV7-9
clone_size: .
j_call: TRBJ1-2
cdr3_nt: TGTGCCAGCAGCTTCGGGACAGCCTTTAACTATGGCTACACCTTC
cdr3_aa: CASSFGTAFNYGYTF

d_call: TRBD1
v_call: TRBV30
clone_size: .
j_call: TRBJ2-2
cdr3_nt: TGTGCCTGGAGTGGAAGACAGGGACGGAACACCGGGGAGCTGTTTTTT
cdr3_aa: CAWSGRQGRNTGELFF

d_call: TRBD1
v_call: TRBV5-5
clone_size: .
j_call: TRBJ1-1
cdr3_nt: TGTGCCAGCAGCTGGGGGACAGTCGTCACTGAAGCTTTCTTT
cdr3_aa: CASSWGTVVTEAFF

d_call: .
v_call: TRBV5-1
clone_size: .
j_call: TRBJ2-2
cdr3_nt: TGCGCCAGCAGCTTGGGAACCTACACCGGGGAGCTGTTTTTT
cdr3_aa: CASSLGTYTGELFF

d_call: .
v_call: TRBV30
clone_size: .
j_call: TRBJ1-5
cdr3_nt: TGTGCCTGGAGTGTACTAGGGAACAATCAGCCCCAGCATTTT
cdr3_aa: CAWSVLGNNQPQHF

d_call: TRBD1
v_call: TRBV10-2
clone_size: .
j_call: TRBJ1-4
cdr3_nt: TGCGCCAGCAGTGGACAGGGGCTAGGGGAAAAACTGTTTTTT
cdr3_aa: CASSGQGLGEKLFF

d_call: TRBD1
v_call: TRBV6-1
clone_size: .
j_call: TRBJ1-2
cdr3_nt: TGTGCCAGCAGTGAAGCGTGGACAGGGGTCTATGGCTACACCTTC
cdr3_aa: CASSEAWTGVYGYTF

d_call: TRBD1
v_call: TRBV10-3
clone_size: .
j_call: TRBJ1-5
cdr3_nt: TGTGCCATCAGTTCGGGACAGGCGAGCAATCAGCCCCAGCATTTT
cdr3_aa: CAISSGQASNQPQHF

d_call: .
v_call: TRBV12-5
clone_size: .
j_call: TRBJ1-1
cdr3_nt: TGTGCTAGTGGTTTGGGGGTCAGCTTGAACACTGAAGCTTTCTTT
cdr3_aa: CASGLGVSLNTEAFF

d_call: .
v_call: TRBV30
clone_size: .
j_call: TRBJ2-5
cdr3_nt: TGTGCCTGGAGTGTAGACGGGCCCGAGACCCAGTACTTC
cdr3_aa: CAWSVDGPETQYF

d_call: .
v_call: TRBV5-1
clone_size: .
j_call: TRBJ2-7
cdr3_nt: TGCGCCAGCAGCTTGGTTGACGGACCTTTTAGGGAGCAGTACTTC
cdr3_aa: CASSLVDGPFREQYF

d_call: .
v_call: TRBV28
clone_size: .
j_call: TRBJ2-7
cdr3_nt: TGTGCCAGCAGTTTAGACAGACATTACGAGCAGTACTTC
cdr3_aa: CASSLDRHYEQYF

d_call: .
v_call: TRBV30
clone_size: .
j_call: TRBJ2-6
cdr3_nt: TGTGCCTGGAGTGGGGGGGCCAACGTCCTGACTTTC
cdr3_aa: CAWSGGANVLTF

d_call: .
v_call: TRBV10-3
clone_size: once
j_call: TRBJ2-7
cdr3_nt: TGTGCCATTTCTCGGACCGGGACGGGGGAAGAGCAGTACTTC
cdr3_aa: CAISRTGTGEEQYF

d_call: TRBD1
v_call: TRBV7-2
clone_size: .
j_call: TRBJ1-6
cdr3_nt: TGTGCCAGCAGGGGACAGGTTAATTCACCCCTCCACTTT
cdr3_aa: CASRGQVNSPLHF

d_call: .
v_call: TRBV7-2
clone_size: .
j_call: TRBJ2-7
cdr3_nt: TGTGCCAGCAGCTTAACGTGGACGGCCACCTACGAGCAGTACTTC
cdr3_aa: CASSLTWTATYEQYF

d_call: .
v_call: TRBV20-1
clone_size: .
j_call: TRBJ2-5
cdr3_nt: TGCAGTGCCGTGGGAGGAGAGACCCAGTACTTC
cdr3_aa: CSAVGGETQYF